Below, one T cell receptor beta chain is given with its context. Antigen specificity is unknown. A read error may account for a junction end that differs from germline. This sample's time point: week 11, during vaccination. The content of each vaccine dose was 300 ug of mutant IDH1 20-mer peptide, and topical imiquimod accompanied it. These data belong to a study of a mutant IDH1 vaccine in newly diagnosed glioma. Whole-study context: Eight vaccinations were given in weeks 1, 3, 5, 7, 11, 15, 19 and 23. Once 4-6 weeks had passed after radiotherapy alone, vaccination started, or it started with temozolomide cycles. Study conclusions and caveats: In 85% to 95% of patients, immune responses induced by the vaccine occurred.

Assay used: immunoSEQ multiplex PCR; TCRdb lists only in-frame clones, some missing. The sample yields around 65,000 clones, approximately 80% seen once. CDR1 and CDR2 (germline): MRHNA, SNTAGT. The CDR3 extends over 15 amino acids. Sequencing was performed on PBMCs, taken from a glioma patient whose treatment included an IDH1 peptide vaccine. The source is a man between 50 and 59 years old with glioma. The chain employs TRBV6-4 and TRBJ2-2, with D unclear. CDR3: CASTAVVGPTWELFF. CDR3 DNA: TGTGCCAGCACTGCGGTGGTAGGACCCACCTGGGAGCTGTTTTTT.